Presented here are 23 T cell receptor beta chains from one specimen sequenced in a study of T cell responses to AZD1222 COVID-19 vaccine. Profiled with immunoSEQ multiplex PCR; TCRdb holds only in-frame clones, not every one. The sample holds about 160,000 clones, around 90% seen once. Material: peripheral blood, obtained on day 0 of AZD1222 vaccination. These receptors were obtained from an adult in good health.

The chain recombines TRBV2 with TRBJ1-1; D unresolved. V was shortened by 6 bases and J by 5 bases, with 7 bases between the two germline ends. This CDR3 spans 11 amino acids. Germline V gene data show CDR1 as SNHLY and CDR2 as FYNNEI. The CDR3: CASRDITEAFF. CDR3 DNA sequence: TGTGCCAGCAGGGATATAACTGAAGCTTTCTTT.

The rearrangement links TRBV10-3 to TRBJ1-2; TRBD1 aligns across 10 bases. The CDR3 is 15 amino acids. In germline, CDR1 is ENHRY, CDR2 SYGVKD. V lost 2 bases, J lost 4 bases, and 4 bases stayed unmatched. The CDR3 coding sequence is TGTGCCATCAGTGAGCGGGGACAGGGGATCTATGGCTACACCTTC. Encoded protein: CAISERGQGIYGYTF.

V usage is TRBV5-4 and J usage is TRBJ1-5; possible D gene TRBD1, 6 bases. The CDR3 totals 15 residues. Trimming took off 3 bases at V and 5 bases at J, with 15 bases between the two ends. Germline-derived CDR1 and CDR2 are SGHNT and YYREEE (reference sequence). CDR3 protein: CASSSGPGAHQPQHF. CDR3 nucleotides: TGTGCCAGCAGCTCAGGCCCGGGGGCTCATCAGCCCCAGCATTTT.

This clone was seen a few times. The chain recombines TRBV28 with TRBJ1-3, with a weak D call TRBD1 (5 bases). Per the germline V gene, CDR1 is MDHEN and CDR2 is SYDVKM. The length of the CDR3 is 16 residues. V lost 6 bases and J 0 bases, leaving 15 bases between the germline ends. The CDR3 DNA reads TGTGCCAGCAGACAGGCTCTTGTTCGCTCTGGAAACACCATATATTTT. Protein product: CASRQALVRSGNTIYF.

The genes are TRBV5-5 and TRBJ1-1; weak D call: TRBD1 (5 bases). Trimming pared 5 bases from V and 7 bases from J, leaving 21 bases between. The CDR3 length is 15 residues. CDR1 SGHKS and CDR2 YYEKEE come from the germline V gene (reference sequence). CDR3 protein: CASRLGRQRAIEAFF. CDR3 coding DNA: TGTGCCAGCAGGCTCGGGAGACAGAGGGCAATTGAAGCTTTCTTT.

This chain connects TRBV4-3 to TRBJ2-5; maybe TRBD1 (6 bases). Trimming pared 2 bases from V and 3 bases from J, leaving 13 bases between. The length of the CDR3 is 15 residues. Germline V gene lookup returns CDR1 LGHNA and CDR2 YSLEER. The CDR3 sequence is CASSQMVGGEETQYF. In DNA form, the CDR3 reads TGCGCCAGCAGCCAAATGGTAGGGGGAGAAGAGACCCAGTACTTC.

This chain's CDR3 is CASSSVGHSTDTQYF. CDR3 DNA: TGTGCCAGCAGCTCAGTAGGACACAGCACAGATACGCAGTATTTT. This chain links TRBV9 with TRBJ2-3, with TRBD1 as a possible D gene (5 bases). The CDR3 has 15 residues. The V gene's germline CDR1 is SGDLS and CDR2 YYNGEE. V was cut by 4 bases and J by 0 bases, with 12 bases left in between.

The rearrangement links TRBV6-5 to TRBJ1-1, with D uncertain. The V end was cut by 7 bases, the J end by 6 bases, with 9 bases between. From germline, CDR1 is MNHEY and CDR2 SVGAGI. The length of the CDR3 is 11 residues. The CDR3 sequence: CASIKIPEAFF. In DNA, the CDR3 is TGTGCCAGCATCAAGATCCCTGAAGCTTTCTTT.

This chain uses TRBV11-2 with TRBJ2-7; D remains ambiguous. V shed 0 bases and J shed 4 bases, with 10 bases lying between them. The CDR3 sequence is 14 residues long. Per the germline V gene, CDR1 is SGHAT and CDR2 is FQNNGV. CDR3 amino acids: CASSLEGLVYEQYF. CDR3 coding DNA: TGTGCCAGCAGCTTAGAAGGTTTAGTATACGAGCAGTACTTC.

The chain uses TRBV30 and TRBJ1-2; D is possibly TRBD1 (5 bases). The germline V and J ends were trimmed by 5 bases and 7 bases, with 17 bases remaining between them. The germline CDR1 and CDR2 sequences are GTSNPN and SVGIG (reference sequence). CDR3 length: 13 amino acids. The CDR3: CAWAEGLPRGYTF. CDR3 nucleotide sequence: TGTGCCTGGGCGGAGGGGCTCCCACGTGGCTACACCTTC.

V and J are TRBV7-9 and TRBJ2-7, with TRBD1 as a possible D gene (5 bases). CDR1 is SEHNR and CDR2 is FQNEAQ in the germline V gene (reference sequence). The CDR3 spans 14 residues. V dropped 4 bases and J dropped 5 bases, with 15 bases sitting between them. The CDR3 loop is CASSYTQDTDEQYF. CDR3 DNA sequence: TGTGCCAGCAGCTATACTCAGGACACTGACGAGCAGTACTTC. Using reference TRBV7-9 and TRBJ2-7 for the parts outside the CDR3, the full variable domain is DTGVSQNPRHKITKRGQNVTFRCDPISEHNRLYWYRQTLGQGPEFLTYFQNEAQLEKSRLLSDRFSAERPKGSFSTLEIQRTEQGDSAMYLCASSYTQDTDEQYFGPGTRLTVT.

This CDR3 is CSVGALQGYNEQFF. DNA for the CDR3: TGCAGCGTTGGGGCCTTACAGGGTTACAATGAGCAGTTCTTC. The V gene is TRBV29-1, the J gene TRBJ2-1, with D perhaps matching TRBD1 (6 bases). Trimming took 4 bases from V and 4 from J, leaving 14 bases between them. CDR3 length equals 14 residues. Germline V gives CDR1 SQVTM, CDR2 ANQGSEA.

CDR3 amino acids: CASSTSGPTSGGAYNEQFF. CDR3 bases: TGTGCCAGTAGTACCAGTGGTCCGACTAGCGGGGGGGCCTACAATGAGCAGTTCTTC. The chain links TRBV19 to TRBJ2-1; 14 positions agree with TRBD2. The CDR3 loop spans 19 amino acids. The germline gives CDR1 LNHDA, CDR2 SQIVND (reference sequence). Germline trimming cut 4 bases from V and 2 bases from J; bases unmatched to any gene: 10.

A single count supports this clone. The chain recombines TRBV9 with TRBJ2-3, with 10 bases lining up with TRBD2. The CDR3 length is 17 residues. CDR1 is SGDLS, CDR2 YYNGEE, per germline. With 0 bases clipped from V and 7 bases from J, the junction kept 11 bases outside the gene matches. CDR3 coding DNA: TGTGCCAGCAGCGTAGCTTCGACTAGCGGGCCGATAAATACGCAGTATTTT. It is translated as CASSVASTSGPINTQYF.

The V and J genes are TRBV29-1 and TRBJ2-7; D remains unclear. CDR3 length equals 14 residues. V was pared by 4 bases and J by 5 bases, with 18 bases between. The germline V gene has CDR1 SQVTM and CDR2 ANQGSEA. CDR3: CSVVQQIGVDEQYF. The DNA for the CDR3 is TGCAGCGTTGTTCAGCAAATCGGAGTAGACGAGCAGTACTTC.

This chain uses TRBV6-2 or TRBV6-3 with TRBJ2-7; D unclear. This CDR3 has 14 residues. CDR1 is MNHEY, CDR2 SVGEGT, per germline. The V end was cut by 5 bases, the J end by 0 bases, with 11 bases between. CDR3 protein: CASSRETHSYEQYF. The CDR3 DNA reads TGTGCCAGCAGTAGGGAAACGCACTCCTACGAGCAGTACTTC.

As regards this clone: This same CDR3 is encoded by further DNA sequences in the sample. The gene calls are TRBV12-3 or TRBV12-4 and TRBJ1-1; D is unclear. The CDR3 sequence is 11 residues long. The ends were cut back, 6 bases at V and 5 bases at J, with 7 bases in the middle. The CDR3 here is CASSLGTEAFF. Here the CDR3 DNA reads TGTGCCAGCAGCCTCGGGACTGAAGCTTTCTTT.

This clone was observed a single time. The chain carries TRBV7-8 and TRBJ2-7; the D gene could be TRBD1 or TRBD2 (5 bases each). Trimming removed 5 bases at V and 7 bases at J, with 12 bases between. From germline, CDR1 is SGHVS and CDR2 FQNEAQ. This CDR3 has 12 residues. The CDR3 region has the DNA TGTGCCAGCAGCCCCCGGGGCAGGGAGCAGTACTTC. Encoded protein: CASSPRGREQYF. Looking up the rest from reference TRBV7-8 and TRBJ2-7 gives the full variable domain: GAGVSQSPRYKVAKRGQDVALRCDPISGHVSLFWYQQALGQGPEFLTYFQNEAQLDKSGLPSDRFFAERPEGSVSTLKIQRTQQEDSAVYLCASSPRGREQYFGPGTRLTVT.

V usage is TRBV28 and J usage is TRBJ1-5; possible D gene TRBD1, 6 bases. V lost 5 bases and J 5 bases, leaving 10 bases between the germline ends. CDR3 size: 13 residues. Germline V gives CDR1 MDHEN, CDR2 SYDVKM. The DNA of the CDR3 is TGTGCCAGCAGTCCACAGGGATATCAGCCCCAGCATTTT. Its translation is CASSPQGYQPQHF.

CDR3 residues: CASSPYRGDRGPQHF. The CDR3 DNA is TGTGCCAGCTCACCATACCGCGGGGACAGGGGGCCCCAGCATTTT. The V and J genes are TRBV18 and TRBJ1-5, with TRBD1 matching over 10 bases. Trimming took 2 bases from V and 9 from J; bases not matched to a gene: 7. The CDR3 sequence is 15 residues long. Germline-derived CDR1 and CDR2 are KGHSH and LQKENI.

The CDR3 DNA reads as TGTGCCAGCACCCAGGGGTTGGGACCCGGAAACACCATATATTTT. It yields the protein CASTQGLGPGNTIYF. The chain is built from TRBV6-5 and TRBJ1-3, with a tentative D call TRBD1 (6 bases). Germline values: CDR1 MNHEY, CDR2 SVGAGI. Trimming left V 7 bases short and J 4 bases short, with 17 bases between. The CDR3 covers 15 residues.

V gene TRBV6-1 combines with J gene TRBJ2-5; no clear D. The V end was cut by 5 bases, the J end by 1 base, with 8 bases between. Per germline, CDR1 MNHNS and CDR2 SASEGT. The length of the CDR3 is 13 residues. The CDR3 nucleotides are TGTGCCAGCAGTCGGAGAAGCCAAGAGACCCAGTACTTC. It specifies CASSRRSQETQYF.

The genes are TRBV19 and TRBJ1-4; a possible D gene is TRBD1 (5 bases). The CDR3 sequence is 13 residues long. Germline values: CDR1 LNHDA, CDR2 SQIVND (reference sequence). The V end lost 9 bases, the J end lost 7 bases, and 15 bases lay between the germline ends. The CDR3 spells CASVGTGFEKLFF. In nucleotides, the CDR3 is TGTGCCAGCGTGGGGACCGGATTTGAAAAACTGTTTTTT.